The entry below gives a single TCR beta chain sequence along with its context. The antigen is undetermined. The data originate from a study of radiotherapy plus CTLA-4 blockade in lung cancer. Overall study context: Overall, approximately 19% of patients showed an objective response, while 25% to 35% attained disease control. Findings and caveats of the study: TCR clones from tumors expanded in blood after radiotherapy plus ipilimumab. Early shifts in blood T cell clones, with interferon-beta, reportedly predicted response best.

Each patient with chemo-refractory metastatic non-small-cell lung cancer was treated with focal radiation plus CTLA-4 blockade using ipilimumab. In germline, CDR1 is LGHNT, CDR2 FRNRAP. The CDR3 consists of 13 residues. The ends were cut back, 0 bases at V and 6 bases at J, with 5 bases in the middle. Generated by immunoSEQ multiplex PCR, the TCRdb table keeps only in-frame clones and is missing some. The sample has about 48,000 clones; around nine tenths are singletons. This sample comprised peripheral blood, obtained from a patient treated with radiotherapy plus ipilimumab. This clonotype originated in a human donor with non-small cell lung cancer that progressed on radiotherapy plus ipilimumab. Some clones in this sample may be carry-over from other donors' samples. This chain uses TRBV12-5 with TRBJ2-2; D is perhaps TRBD1 (5 bases). CDR3 nucleotides: TGTGCTAGTGGTTTGGTAGGGGCCGGGGAGCTGTTTTTT. It yields the protein CASGLVGAGELFF.